The entry below gives a single T cell receptor beta chain sequence along with its context. What it recognizes is unknown. These data come from a study of T cell responses to AZD1222 COVID-19 vaccine. Findings of the study overall: After the peak T cell response, and only then, were repertoires sampled. Possibly, clonal diversity was underestimated; donors were largely white British and included more females. Within unmutated variant regions lay the reported targets of nearly half of spike-specific TCRs.

Sequencing used immunoSEQ multiplex PCR; TCRdb keeps in-frame clones, though not all of them. The data contain approximately 120,000 clones, around 90% of them singletons. This CDR3 is built from 14 residues. V dropped 4 bases and J dropped 5; count of bases not matched to a gene: 3. The germline gives CDR1 MNHEY, CDR2 SVGEGT. The TCR sequence derives from an adult in good health. The material was peripheral blood, obtained on day 0 of AZD1222 vaccination. V and J are TRBV6-2 or TRBV6-3 and TRBJ1-5; TRBD1 agrees at 9 bases. The CDR3 DNA is TGTGCCAGCAGTTCGGGACAGGGTGATCAGCCCCAGCATTTT. Encoded protein: CASSSGQGDQPQHF.